This T cell receptor (beta chain) was identified in a study of Graves' ophthalmopathy and Graves' hyperthyroidism. The study amplified TCR beta CDR3 regions using RNA transcripts. Amplification began with first-round RT-PCR using HTBI primers, then second-round multiplex PCR was performed. MiXCR was run by TCRdb on the multiplex PCR reads, yielding one entry per CDR3 protein. In the table there are under 350,000 distinct CDR3 sequences, about 17% of which are singletons. Germline CDR1 and CDR2: DFQATT and SNEGSKA (reference sequence). Trimming removed 2 bases at V and 10 bases at J, with 15 bases between. This CDR3 contains 14 residues. This clonotype has a count of ten or more. Antigen unknown. Reliance was placed on clinical symptoms, serum thyroxine, TRAb, thyroid ultrasound and orbital computed tomography for diagnosis. General observations from the study: The study's model predicted ophthalmopathy progression at roughly 69% sensitivity and 72% to 75% specificity.

The sample consisted of peripheral blood. The clonotype was recovered from an adult man with Graves' ophthalmopathy. The rearrangement uses TRBV20-1 and TRBJ1-6; D unclear. The CDR3 sequence: CSARRAAEGSPLHF. Here the CDR3 DNA reads TGCAGTGCTAGACGGGCTGCTGAAGGCTCACCCCTCCACTTT.